The 5 T cell receptor beta chains below all came from one sample that was sequenced in a study of technical replicates of blood from several donors. The data were produced by immunoSEQ multiplex PCR, yet TCRdb's version contains in-frame clones alone and is incomplete. The data hold tens of thousands of clones, with approximately 94% observed a single time. The specimen was T cells isolated from PBMCs. Source of these receptors: a human donor in good health.

The chain links TRBV27 to TRBJ2-1, with TRBD2 matching over 10 bases. V was pared by 7 bases and J by 5 bases, with 5 bases of the junction left unmatched. Germline V gene data show CDR1 as MNHEY and CDR2 as SMNVEV (reference sequence). CDR3 length equals 14 residues. In nucleotides, the CDR3 is TGTGCCAGCACTAAGCGGGAGGGGAACAATGAGCAGTTCTTC. Its translation is CASTKREGNNEQFF.

The chain employs TRBV4-3 and TRBJ2-1; 9 positions agree with TRBD2. The CDR3 covers 16 residues. Germline CDR1 reads LGHNA; CDR2 reads YSLEER. J gave up 2 bases and V 4 bases, and 6 bases lay outside the gene matches. CDR3 coding DNA: TGCGCCAGCAGCCGGAGGAGACTAGCGGCCTACAATGAGCAGTTCTTC. Amino acids: CASSRRRLAAYNEQFF.

The genes are TRBV6-5 and TRBJ2-1; weak D call: TRBD1 (6 bases). The germline V gene has CDR1 MNHEY and CDR2 SVGAGI. The CDR3 covers 14 residues. Trimming shortened V by 6 bases and J by 3 bases, and 12 bases separated the two germline ends. The CDR3 DNA reads as TGTGCCAGCAGCCCTCAGGACAGCTACAATGAGCAGTTCTTC. It is translated as CASSPQDSYNEQFF.

The chain links TRBV5-6 to TRBJ1-1; no firm D call. V lost 0 bases to trimming and J lost 1 base, with 4 bases between them. Germline V gene data show CDR1 as SGHDT and CDR2 as YYEEEE. The CDR3 is made up of 13 amino acids. CDR3 DNA sequence: TGTGCCAGCAGCTTGGCGGGGAACACTGAAGCTTTCTTT. This encodes CASSLAGNTEAFF.

Only one count was recorded for this clone. V is TRBV30 and J is TRBJ2-1; the match to TRBD2 covers 13 bases. The CDR3 is 17 residues long. Germline trimming cut 4 bases from V and 4 bases from J; bases unmatched to any gene: 10. Germline V CDR1 and CDR2: GTSNPN, SVGIG (reference sequence). CDR3 in DNA: TGTGCCTGGACCGAGGGACTAGCGGGAAATTTTTACAATGAGCAGTTCTTC. Translation gives CAWTEGLAGNFYNEQFF.